The rows below give T cell receptor beta chains drawn from one sample of a study of beta chain features in type 1 diabetes. Method: immunoSEQ multiplex PCR; TCRdb's copy keeps in-frame clones and lacks some. The table includes just over 600,000 clones, roughly a sixth detected once. The sample consisted of naive CD4+ T cells from blood. The receptors were sampled from a man aged 18 to 30 in good health. Both conserved end residues are part of each CDR3. A D gene is named only where the DNA matches it firmly. Where a row states a size, it is once, few, many or the class of an expanded clone; other rows omit it.

v_call: TRBV5-1; j_call: TRBJ1-4; clone_size: -; d_call: TRBD1; cdr3_nt: TGCGCCAGCAGTACATCAGGGGGCTTTGAAAAACTGTTTTTT; cdr3_aa: CASSTSGGFEKLFF
v_call: TRBV7-3; j_call: TRBJ1-3; clone_size: few; d_call: -; cdr3_nt: TGTGCCAGCAGCTTGATGTCCAACTCTGGAAACACCATATATTTT; cdr3_aa: CASSLMSNSGNTIYF
v_call: TRBV5-6; j_call: TRBJ2-7; clone_size: -; d_call: -; cdr3_nt: TGTGCCAGCAGCTTGCGAGGCGAGCAGTACTTC; cdr3_aa: CASSLRGEQYF
v_call: TRBV21-1; j_call: TRBJ1-5; clone_size: few; d_call: -; cdr3_nt: TGTGCCAGCAGCAGGCAGGCGCAAGGTCAGCCCCAGCATTTT; cdr3_aa: CASSRQAQGQPQHF
v_call: TRBV2; j_call: TRBJ2-7; clone_size: many; d_call: -; cdr3_nt: TGTGCCACCAAGGCAGGGGCCGAGCAGTACTTC; cdr3_aa: CATKAGAEQYF
v_call: TRBV29-1; j_call: TRBJ2-6; clone_size: few; d_call: -; cdr3_nt: TGCAGCGTTGAGCAGGGGTTCTCTGGGGCCAACGTCCTGACTTTC; cdr3_aa: CSVEQGFSGANVLTF
v_call: TRBV5-1; j_call: TRBJ2-5; clone_size: -; d_call: -; cdr3_nt: TGCGCCAGCAGCCTGGTCCGAGGGAAGGGGGAGACCCAGTACTTC; cdr3_aa: CASSLVRGKGETQYF
v_call: TRBV5-4; j_call: TRBJ2-7; clone_size: -; d_call: -; cdr3_nt: TGTGCCAGCAGCTTTCAGACAGCCTACGAGCAGTACTTC; cdr3_aa: CASSFQTAYEQYF
v_call: TRBV29-1; j_call: TRBJ2-5; clone_size: -; d_call: -; cdr3_nt: TGCAGCGCCTTTTCATATGGTCGGACACGCGAGACCCAGTACTTC; cdr3_aa: CSAFSYGRTRETQYF
v_call: TRBV29-1; j_call: TRBJ1-1; clone_size: few; d_call: -; cdr3_nt: TGCAGCGTTGTCGCACAGGGCGGAATGAACACTGAAGCTTTCTTT; cdr3_aa: CSVVAQGGMNTEAFF
v_call: TRBV5-1; j_call: TRBJ2-7; clone_size: -; d_call: -; cdr3_nt: TGCGCCAGCAGCCCAAAGCCTGCAGCCTCCTACGAGCAGTACTTC; cdr3_aa: CASSPKPAASYEQYF
v_call: TRBV5-4; j_call: TRBJ2-5; clone_size: few; d_call: TRBD2; cdr3_nt: TGTGCCAGCAGCGGTAGCGGGAGAGAGACCCAGTACTTC; cdr3_aa: CASSGSGRETQYF
v_call: TRBV19; j_call: TRBJ2-5; clone_size: few; d_call: -; cdr3_nt: TGTGCCAGTAGTCACGCGGGCAGTAAAGAGACCCAGTACTTC; cdr3_aa: CASSHAGSKETQYF
v_call: TRBV7-2; j_call: TRBJ2-2; clone_size: -; d_call: -; cdr3_nt: TGTGCCAGCAGCTTAGGGAACAGGGCCACCGGGGAGCTGTTTTTT; cdr3_aa: CASSLGNRATGELFF
v_call: TRBV18; j_call: TRBJ2-5; clone_size: once; d_call: TRBD2; cdr3_nt: TGTGCCAGCTCACCAGGAGCGGGGGGAGAGACCCAGTACTTC; cdr3_aa: CASSPGAGGETQYF
v_call: TRBV29-1; j_call: TRBJ1-2; clone_size: few; d_call: TRBD1; cdr3_nt: TGCAGCGTTGGGACAGGGAATGGCTACACCTTC; cdr3_aa: CSVGTGNGYTF
v_call: TRBV30; j_call: TRBJ1-2; clone_size: -; d_call: -; cdr3_nt: TGTGCCTGGAGTGTATATGGGAGGGGGTATGGCTACACCTTC; cdr3_aa: CAWSVYGRGYGYTF
v_call: TRBV2; j_call: TRBJ1-1; clone_size: -; d_call: -; cdr3_nt: TGTGCCAGCAGGCCCACGTACCTTTTAGTGGGTGAAGCTTTCTTT; cdr3_aa: CASRPTYLLVGEAFF
v_call: TRBV5-6; j_call: TRBJ2-7; clone_size: -; d_call: -; cdr3_nt: TGTGCCAGCAGCTTGGGCGGCCTGGTAGCCCACGAGCAGTACTTC; cdr3_aa: CASSLGGLVAHEQYF
v_call: TRBV4-2; j_call: TRBJ1-4; clone_size: few; d_call: -; cdr3_nt: TGTGCCAGCAGCCCGGGGGTTGCTAATGAAAAACTGTTTTTT; cdr3_aa: CASSPGVANEKLFF
v_call: TRBV6-5; j_call: TRBJ1-5; clone_size: -; d_call: -; cdr3_nt: TGTGCCAGCAGATATGACAGGAGCCAGCCCCAGCATTTT; cdr3_aa: CASRYDRSQPQHF
v_call: TRBV28; j_call: TRBJ2-1; clone_size: -; d_call: -; cdr3_nt: TGTGCCAGCAGTGGCTACAATGAGCAGTTCTTC; cdr3_aa: CASSGYNEQFF
v_call: TRBV4-1; j_call: TRBJ1-6; clone_size: few; d_call: -; cdr3_nt: TGCGCCAGCAGCCAAGATATCCAGCTCGGAGGTTCACCCCTCCACTTT; cdr3_aa: CASSQDIQLGGSPLHF
v_call: TRBV30; j_call: TRBJ1-1; clone_size: few; d_call: TRBD1; cdr3_nt: TGTGCCTGGAGTACCAGGGGGCTAGTAGCTTTCTTT; cdr3_aa: CAWSTRGLVAFF
v_call: TRBV9; j_call: TRBJ2-3; clone_size: -; d_call: -; cdr3_nt: TGTGCCAGCAGCGAACACAGCAGCACAGATACGCAGTATTTT; cdr3_aa: CASSEHSSTDTQYF
v_call: TRBV7-6; j_call: TRBJ1-3; clone_size: few; d_call: TRBD1; cdr3_nt: TGTGCCAGCAGCTCGCTCAGGGACAGGGGAGCGGGAGGAAACACCATATATTTT; cdr3_aa: CASSSLRDRGAGGNTIYF
v_call: TRBV18; j_call: TRBJ1-5; clone_size: -; d_call: -; cdr3_nt: TGTGCCAGCTCACCGGGTGGAGGGGAAGCTCAGCCCCAGCATTTT; cdr3_aa: CASSPGGGEAQPQHF
v_call: TRBV29-1; j_call: TRBJ2-3; clone_size: few; d_call: -; cdr3_nt: TGCAGCGTTGAATGGGTACGCACAGATACGCAGTATTTT; cdr3_aa: CSVEWVRTDTQYF
v_call: TRBV29-1; j_call: TRBJ2-7; clone_size: few; d_call: TRBD1; cdr3_nt: TGCAGCGCGCAGGGGGACAGGGGCAACGAGCAGTACTTC; cdr3_aa: CSAQGDRGNEQYF
v_call: TRBV18; j_call: TRBJ2-7; clone_size: once; d_call: TRBD1; cdr3_nt: TGTGCCAGCTCACCAGGGACAGGGTTTAGCTACGAGCAGTACTTC; cdr3_aa: CASSPGTGFSYEQYF
v_call: TRBV5-1; j_call: TRBJ2-3; clone_size: few; d_call: TRBD1; cdr3_nt: TGCGCCAGCCAACAGGGGAAAAATGGGGGCACAGATACGCAGTATTTT; cdr3_aa: CASQQGKNGGTDTQYF
v_call: TRBV15; j_call: TRBJ1-1; clone_size: -; d_call: TRBD1; cdr3_nt: TGTGCCACCAGCATCGGACAGGGAGGAGCTTTCTTT; cdr3_aa: CATSIGQGGAFF
v_call: TRBV28; j_call: TRBJ1-2; clone_size: few; d_call: TRBD1; cdr3_nt: TGTGCCAGCAGTCCCCCGACAGGGAAAAGAACCTTC; cdr3_aa: CASSPPTGKRTF
v_call: TRBV5-1; j_call: TRBJ2-7; clone_size: -; d_call: -; cdr3_nt: TGCGCCAGCAGCTTGGAAGGATGGGGGGATTACGAGCAGTACTTC; cdr3_aa: CASSLEGWGDYEQYF
v_call: TRBV7-2; j_call: TRBJ2-7; clone_size: -; d_call: -; cdr3_nt: TGTGCCAGCAGCCTCCGTGTCCACCGATACGAGCAGTACTTC; cdr3_aa: CASSLRVHRYEQYF
v_call: TRBV18; j_call: TRBJ2-5; clone_size: -; d_call: -; cdr3_nt: TGTGCCAGCTCACCACGAGGTAGCGAGACCCAGTACTTC; cdr3_aa: CASSPRGSETQYF
v_call: TRBV7-9; j_call: TRBJ2-5; clone_size: -; d_call: -; cdr3_nt: TGTGCCAGCAGCTTAGGCAGGGCAAATTTCCAAGAGACCCAGTACTTC; cdr3_aa: CASSLGRANFQETQYF
v_call: TRBV7-3; j_call: TRBJ2-3; clone_size: -; d_call: -; cdr3_nt: TGTGCCAGCAGCGACCAAACACGGAATACGCAGTATTTT; cdr3_aa: CASSDQTRNTQYF
v_call: TRBV5-1; j_call: TRBJ1-1; clone_size: few; d_call: TRBD1; cdr3_nt: TGCGCCAGCAGCTTCGGACAGGGTCACACTGAAGCTTTCTTT; cdr3_aa: CASSFGQGHTEAFF
v_call: TRBV28; j_call: TRBJ2-3; clone_size: few; d_call: -; cdr3_nt: TGTGCCAGCAGTCCCCTCAGCCTGCGAGGAAGGGATACGCAGTATTTT; cdr3_aa: CASSPLSLRGRDTQYF
v_call: TRBV6-5; j_call: TRBJ2-7; clone_size: few; d_call: -; cdr3_nt: TGTGCCAGCAGTGAAGCCGACTACGAGCAGTACTTC; cdr3_aa: CASSEADYEQYF